The next 11 T cell receptor beta chains were all read from a single sample in a study of blood T cell repertoires in COVID-19. Using immunoSEQ multiplex PCR, the repertoire was profiled, and TCRdb retains in-frame clones only, with some absent. The data hold about 110,000 clones, with about four fifths observed a single time. Sequencing was performed on peripheral blood. The origin of the receptors is a man older than 75 with acute or convalescent COVID-19.

V gene TRBV5-1 combines with J gene TRBJ1-6; 8 positions match TRBD1. This CDR3 contains 17 residues. From germline, CDR1 is SGHRS and CDR2 YFSETQ. J lost 7 bases, V lost 2 bases, and 11 bases had no gene match. The CDR3 protein is CASSFGAARQGNSPLHF. The CDR3 DNA follows: TGCGCCAGCAGCTTCGGAGCAGCTCGACAGGGGAATTCACCCCTCCACTTT.

The chain employs TRBV28 and TRBJ2-1; 13 bases line up with TRBD2. After removal of 6 bases from V and 3 bases from J, the junction contained 14 bases not matched to a gene. This CDR3 is built from 19 residues. Germline assignment: CDR1 MDHEN and CDR2 SYDVKM. Written as DNA, the CDR3 is TGTGCCAGCAGCCCTACTAGCGGGAGGGCTCAATTTCACTACAATGAGCAGTTCTTC. It specifies CASSPTSGRAQFHYNEQFF.

V and J are TRBV30 and TRBJ1-5; maybe TRBD1 (6 bases). Germline V gives CDR1 GTSNPN, CDR2 SVGIG (reference sequence). The CDR3 is made up of 17 amino acids. Trimming left V 0 bases short and J 4 bases short, with 19 bases between. The DNA of the CDR3 is TGTGCCTGGAGTGTACAAGCCAGGGGAAAACGAAATCAGCCCCAGCATTTT. Protein product: CAWSVQARGKRNQPQHF. The full variable domain, completed using reference TRBV30 and TRBJ1-5, is SQTIHQWPATLVQPVGSPLSLECTVEGTSNPNLYWYRQAAGRGLQLLFYSVGIGQISSEVPQNLSASRPQDRQFILSSKKLLLSDSGFYLCAWSVQARGKRNQPQHFGDGTRLSIL.

In this sample, this clone turned up a few times. J is TRBJ2-7 and V is TRBV25-1; 12 bases match TRBD1. From germline, CDR1 is MGHDK and CDR2 SYGVNS. V dropped 4 bases and J dropped 5; count of bases not matched to a gene: 6. There are 15 residues in the CDR3. CDR3 bases: TGTGCCAGCAGTGCCCCCGGGACAGGGGGCCACGAGCAGTACTTC. It specifies CASSAPGTGGHEQYF.

This clone was seen only a few times. J is TRBJ1-1 and V is TRBV6-2 or TRBV6-3; 7 bases agree with TRBD1. The CDR3 extends over 15 amino acids. V was clipped by 3 bases and J by 1 base; unmatched bases: 5. Germline CDR1 and CDR2: MNHEY and SVGEGT. CDR3 residues: CASSYPYRGNTEAFF. The CDR3 DNA reads TGTGCCAGCAGTTATCCTTACAGGGGGAACACTGAAGCTTTCTTT.

The J gene is TRBJ2-5, the V gene TRBV5-1, with 10 bases matching TRBD1. The CDR3 spans 14 residues. V gave up 7 bases and J gave up 5 bases; unmatched junction bases: 8. CDR1 and CDR2 (germline): SGHRS, YFSETQ. The CDR3 here is CASQTGGAGETQYF. CDR3 nucleotides: TGCGCCAGCCAGACAGGGGGCGCGGGGGAGACCCAGTACTTC.

This clone has only one observation. The chain joins TRBV5-1 to TRBJ1-2; possible D gene TRBD1, 6 bases. This CDR3 has 14 residues. In germline, CDR1 is SGHRS, CDR2 YFSETQ. Deletions cut 5 bases from V and 4 bases from J, with 15 bases between. CDR3 sequence reads: CASSLRTETYGYTF. The DNA for the CDR3 is TGCGCCAGCAGTTTGAGGACAGAGACCTATGGCTACACCTTC.

The V gene is TRBV29-1, the J gene TRBJ2-2; TRBD2 might be the D (6 bases). Germline V gene data show CDR1 as SQVTM and CDR2 as ANQGSEA. With 5 bases removed from V and 2 bases from J, the gap between germline ends came to 9 bases. The CDR3 length is 13 residues. CDR3 sequence: CSVTGTNTGELFF. CDR3 nucleotides: TGCAGCGTTACCGGGACTAACACCGGGGAGCTGTTTTTT.

The genes are TRBV5-4 and TRBJ1-4; D gene uncertain. The CDR3 spans 14 residues. The ends were cut back, 1 base at V and 7 bases at J, with 11 bases in the middle. Germline lookup yields CDR1 SGHNT and CDR2 YYREEE (reference sequence). CDR3 nucleotide sequence: TGTGCCAGCAGCTTGCTCCCCAGAGGTGAAAAACTGTTTTTT. Translated: CASSLLPRGEKLFF.

This clone has at least ten counts. J is TRBJ2-7 and V is TRBV4-1, with 10 bases lining up with TRBD2. This CDR3 has 15 amino acids. Looked up from germline, CDR1 is MGHRA and CDR2 is YSYEKL. Trimming took 2 bases from V and 2 from J; bases not matched to a gene: 3. The CDR3 region has the DNA TGCGCCAGCAGCCAACCCGGGACTAGCGCCTACGAGCAGTACTTC. As protein: CASSQPGTSAYEQYF.

The J gene is TRBJ2-3, the V gene TRBV4-3, with D uncertain. V lost 6 bases to trimming and J lost 0 bases, with 7 bases between them. Germline V lookup: CDR1 LGHNA, CDR2 YSLEER. The length of the CDR3 is 13 residues. The CDR3 nucleotides read TGCGCCAGCAGGGGCCAGAGCACAGATACGCAGTATTTT. This translates into CASRGQSTDTQYF.